The rows below give T cell receptor beta chains drawn from one sample of a study of T cells in Graves' hyperthyroidism and ophthalmopathy. TCRdb analysed the multiplex PCR reads with MiXCR anew, one entry per CDR3 protein. The repertoire holds approximately 400,000 distinct CDR3 sequences, with approximately 15% as singletons. The specimen sequenced was blood. All receptors derive from a man younger than 40 with Graves' hyperthyroidism that later progressed to Graves' ophthalmopathy. Both conserved end residues are part of each CDR3. Each record gives: J gene, clone size, V gene, D gene, CDR3 protein, CDR3 DNA. D genes are given only for firm matches. Not every row has a clone size; where given, it reads once, few, many or a size class.

J gene: TRBJ2-3
clone size: many
V gene: TRBV2
D gene: .
CDR3 protein: CARGAQGQDTQYF
CDR3 DNA: TGTGCCAGAGGGGCCCAGGGGCAGGATACGCAGTATTTT

J gene: TRBJ1-2
clone size: few
V gene: TRBV7-9
D gene: .
CDR3 protein: CASRLIPGYGYTF
CDR3 DNA: TGTGCCAGCAGGCTAATCCCAGGGTATGGCTACACCTTC

J gene: TRBJ2-5
clone size: many
V gene: TRBV5-5
D gene: TRBD1
CDR3 protein: CASSLWTGNREYF
CDR3 DNA: TGTGCCAGCAGCCTCTGGACAGGGAACCGCGAGTACTTC

J gene: TRBJ2-5
clone size: .
V gene: TRBV5-8
D gene: TRBD1
CDR3 protein: CASSRGTGGAETQYF
CDR3 DNA: TGTGCCAGCAGCCGGGGGACAGGGGGCGCAGAGACCCAGTACTTC

J gene: TRBJ1-1
clone size: many
V gene: TRBV6-5
D gene: .
CDR3 protein: CASSYSQGSNTEAFF
CDR3 DNA: TGTGCCAGCAGTTACTCACAGGGCTCGAACACTGAAGCTTTCTTT

J gene: TRBJ1-5
clone size: many
V gene: TRBV6-1
D gene: .
CDR3 protein: CASSEVRTPVNQPQHF
CDR3 DNA: TGTGCCAGCAGTGAAGTGAGGACCCCGGTCAATCAGCCCCAGCATTTT

J gene: TRBJ1-4
clone size: .
V gene: TRBV18
D gene: .
CDR3 protein: CASSPLGGPNEKLFF
CDR3 DNA: TGTGCCAGCTCACCACTGGGGGGCCCTAATGAAAAACTGTTTTTT

J gene: TRBJ1-5
clone size: many
V gene: TRBV14
D gene: TRBD1
CDR3 protein: CASSTRGNNQPQHF
CDR3 DNA: TGTGCCAGCAGCACCAGGGGGAACAATCAGCCCCAGCATTTT

J gene: TRBJ1-5
clone size: few
V gene: TRBV6-1
D gene: .
CDR3 protein: CASSEAGSGWLGQPQHF
CDR3 DNA: TGTGCCAGCAGTGAAGCAGGGTCAGGGTGGTTAGGACAGCCCCAGCATTTT

J gene: TRBJ1-2
clone size: .
V gene: TRBV6-9
D gene: TRBD1
CDR3 protein: CASSYPDRGTNGYTF
CDR3 DNA: TGTGCCAGCAGTTACCCGGACAGGGGAACGAATGGCTACACCTTC

J gene: TRBJ2-5
clone size: few
V gene: TRBV27
D gene: .
CDR3 protein: CASSFGRTQETQYF
CDR3 DNA: TGTGCCAGCAGTTTTGGGCGGACCCAAGAGACCCAGTACTTC

J gene: TRBJ1-1
clone size: many
V gene: TRBV12-3/TRBV12-4
D gene: .
CDR3 protein: CASSLGGGRSPEAFF
CDR3 DNA: TGTGCCAGCAGTTTAGGGGGCGGGAGGTCCCCTGAAGCTTTCTTT

J gene: TRBJ2-7
clone size: many
V gene: TRBV11-2
D gene: .
CDR3 protein: CASSLDQVDTYEQYF
CDR3 DNA: TGTGCCAGCAGCTTAGATCAGGTCGACACCTACGAGCAGTACTTC

J gene: TRBJ1-1
clone size: many
V gene: TRBV27
D gene: .
CDR3 protein: CASSFWGADTEAFF
CDR3 DNA: TGTGCCAGCAGTTTCTGGGGGGCGGACACTGAAGCTTTCTTT

J gene: TRBJ1-2
clone size: few
V gene: TRBV7-2
D gene: .
CDR3 protein: CASSLSPGDYGYIF
CDR3 DNA: TGTGCCAGCAGCTTATCTCCGGGGGACTATGGCTACATCTTC

J gene: TRBJ2-2
clone size: many
V gene: TRBV11-2
D gene: .
CDR3 protein: CASSPGSVYTGELFF
CDR3 DNA: TGTGCCAGCAGCCCAGGATCGGTCTACACCGGGGAGCTGTTTTTT

J gene: TRBJ2-7
clone size: many
V gene: TRBV11-2
D gene: .
CDR3 protein: CASSLGAGDEQYF
CDR3 DNA: TGTGCCAGCAGCCTCGGGGCGGGCGACGAGCAGTACTTC

J gene: TRBJ1-5
clone size: many
V gene: TRBV12-3/TRBV12-4
D gene: TRBD1
CDR3 protein: CASSWTGASQPQHF
CDR3 DNA: TGTGCCAGCAGTTGGACAGGGGCGTCTCAGCCCCAGCATTTT

J gene: TRBJ2-7
clone size: .
V gene: TRBV11-2
D gene: TRBD2
CDR3 protein: CASSNRLAGDPISSEQYF
CDR3 DNA: TGTGCCAGCAGCAACAGACTAGCGGGGGATCCTATTTCTTCCGAGCAGTACTTC

J gene: TRBJ2-7
clone size: many
V gene: TRBV7-9
D gene: .
CDR3 protein: CASSETGTGEQYF
CDR3 DNA: TGTGCCAGCAGCGAAACAGGGACGGGAGAGCAGTACTTC

J gene: TRBJ2-7
clone size: many
V gene: TRBV20-1
D gene: TRBD2
CDR3 protein: CSARTSGAIYEQYF
CDR3 DNA: TGCAGTGCAAGAACTAGCGGGGCTATCTACGAGCAGTACTTC

J gene: TRBJ2-1
clone size: many
V gene: TRBV2
D gene: .
CDR3 protein: CASSEALGNEQFF
CDR3 DNA: TGTGCCAGCAGTGAAGCTTTAGGGAATGAGCAGTTCTTC

J gene: TRBJ2-2
clone size: .
V gene: TRBV11-3
D gene: TRBD2
CDR3 protein: CASSLNAGGDTGELFF
CDR3 DNA: TGTGCCAGCAGCTTAAACGCGGGGGGTGACACCGGGGAGCTGTTTTTT

J gene: TRBJ1-2
clone size: many
V gene: TRBV20-1
D gene: TRBD1
CDR3 protein: CSASRDRFGYTF
CDR3 DNA: TGCAGTGCTAGCCGGGACAGGTTTGGCTACACCTTC

J gene: TRBJ1-2
clone size: many
V gene: TRBV20-1
D gene: TRBD1
CDR3 protein: CSAVTGTGNEGGYTF
CDR3 DNA: TGCAGTGCTGTGACCGGGACAGGGAACGAGGGAGGCTACACCTTC

J gene: TRBJ1-3
clone size: many
V gene: TRBV6-2/TRBV6-3
D gene: .
CDR3 protein: CASSRRDRNRNTIYF
CDR3 DNA: TGTGCCAGCAGCAGAAGGGACCGAAATAGAAACACCATATATTTT

J gene: TRBJ1-1
clone size: .
V gene: TRBV5-1
D gene: .
CDR3 protein: CASSIQGSTEAFF
CDR3 DNA: TGCGCCAGCAGCATCCAGGGGAGCACTGAAGCTTTCTTT

J gene: TRBJ2-3
clone size: many
V gene: TRBV28
D gene: .
CDR3 protein: CASSFIRAGEDTQYF
CDR3 DNA: TGTGCCAGCAGTTTCATCCGGGCCGGGGAAGATACGCAGTATTTT

J gene: TRBJ2-6
clone size: .
V gene: TRBV20-1
D gene: .
CDR3 protein: CSASEASGANVLTF
CDR3 DNA: TGCAGTGCAAGTGAGGCCTCTGGGGCCAACGTCCTGACTTTC

J gene: TRBJ2-7
clone size: many
V gene: TRBV5-1
D gene: .
CDR3 protein: CASSLGGINEQYF
CDR3 DNA: TGCGCCAGCAGCTTGGGGGGGATCAACGAGCAGTACTTC

J gene: TRBJ1-1
clone size: many
V gene: TRBV3-1
D gene: .
CDR3 protein: CASSQAGTLNTEAFF
CDR3 DNA: TGTGCCAGCAGCCAAGCCGGGACACTTAACACTGAAGCTTTCTTT

J gene: TRBJ2-7
clone size: .
V gene: TRBV24-1
D gene: .
CDR3 protein: CATSDSNEQYF
CDR3 DNA: TGTGCCACCAGTGATTCAAACGAGCAGTACTTC

J gene: TRBJ1-1
clone size: .
V gene: TRBV25-1
D gene: .
CDR3 protein: CASSEYGPNTEAFF
CDR3 DNA: TGTGCCAGCAGTGAATATGGACCGAACACTGAAGCTTTCTTT

J gene: TRBJ2-5
clone size: few
V gene: TRBV7-9
D gene: TRBD1
CDR3 protein: CASSSRGQGDF
CDR3 DNA: TGTGCCAGCAGCTCGAGAGGACAGGGGGACTTC

J gene: TRBJ1-5
clone size: .
V gene: TRBV20-1
D gene: .
CDR3 protein: CSAPGNQPQHF
CDR3 DNA: TGCAGTGCCCCCGGCAATCAGCCCCAGCATTTT

J gene: TRBJ2-3
clone size: many
V gene: TRBV28
D gene: .
CDR3 protein: CASSFLGGSTDTQYF
CDR3 DNA: TGTGCCAGCAGTTTTCTGGGGGGTAGCACAGATACGCAGTATTTT

J gene: TRBJ2-6
clone size: .
V gene: TRBV5-1
D gene: .
CDR3 protein: CASSLLVPLSGANVLTF
CDR3 DNA: TGCGCCAGCAGCTTGTTGGTCCCCCTCTCTGGGGCCAACGTCCTGACTTTC

J gene: TRBJ1-4
clone size: many
V gene: TRBV7-9
D gene: .
CDR3 protein: CASRLNEKLFF
CDR3 DNA: TGTGCCAGCAGGCTTAATGAAAAACTGTTTTTT

J gene: TRBJ2-5
clone size: many
V gene: TRBV7-9
D gene: .
CDR3 protein: CASSLMGTQYF
CDR3 DNA: TGTGCCAGCAGCCTCATGGGGACCCAGTACTTC

J gene: TRBJ2-2
clone size: many
V gene: TRBV20-1
D gene: .
CDR3 protein: CSARVSAASGTGELFF
CDR3 DNA: TGCAGTGCTAGAGTATCGGCCGCCTCGGGCACCGGGGAGCTGTTTTTT

J gene: TRBJ2-1
clone size: many
V gene: TRBV19
D gene: .
CDR3 protein: CASSIRQGGYNEQFF
CDR3 DNA: TGTGCCAGTAGTATCCGACAGGGAGGCTACAATGAGCAGTTCTTC

J gene: TRBJ2-3
clone size: many
V gene: TRBV7-2
D gene: .
CDR3 protein: CASSLWQQTDTQYF
CDR3 DNA: TGTGCCAGCAGCTTGTGGCAGCAGACAGATACGCAGTATTTT

J gene: TRBJ2-7
clone size: .
V gene: TRBV29-1
D gene: TRBD1
CDR3 protein: CSAKDRGSYEQYF
CDR3 DNA: TGCAGCGCGAAGGACAGGGGGTCCTACGAGCAGTACTTC

J gene: TRBJ2-7
clone size: few
V gene: TRBV12-5
D gene: .
CDR3 protein: CASGLFPHRNPYEQYF
CDR3 DNA: TGTGCTAGTGGTCTCTTCCCTCACAGGAACCCCTACGAGCAGTACTTC

J gene: TRBJ1-4
clone size: many
V gene: TRBV28
D gene: TRBD1
CDR3 protein: CASSFPGQGSEKLFF
CDR3 DNA: TGTGCCAGCAGTTTCCCGGGACAGGGAAGTGAAAAACTGTTTTTT

J gene: TRBJ1-1
clone size: few
V gene: TRBV6-1
D gene: .
CDR3 protein: CASSEAWTSIKQAFF
CDR3 DNA: TGTGCCAGCAGTGAAGCTTGGACCTCAATAAAACAAGCTTTCTTT

J gene: TRBJ2-1
clone size: few
V gene: TRBV15
D gene: .
CDR3 protein: CATSRIPSSYNEQFF
CDR3 DNA: TGTGCCACCAGCCGGATTCCTAGCTCCTACAATGAGCAGTTCTTC

J gene: TRBJ2-1
clone size: .
V gene: TRBV27
D gene: TRBD1
CDR3 protein: CASSGQGAYNEQFF
CDR3 DNA: TGTGCCAGCTCTGGACAGGGGGCGTACAATGAGCAGTTCTTC

J gene: TRBJ1-4
clone size: many
V gene: TRBV6-1
D gene: TRBD1
CDR3 protein: CASSPWAGGTNEKLFF
CDR3 DNA: TGTGCCAGCAGCCCTTGGGCAGGGGGGACTAATGAAAAACTGTTTTTT

J gene: TRBJ2-7
clone size: many
V gene: TRBV6-6
D gene: .
CDR3 protein: CASSYSPAYEQYF
CDR3 DNA: TGTGCCAGCAGTTACTCGCCAGCCTACGAGCAGTACTTC